This T cell receptor beta chain was observed in a study of shared clonotypes between healthy human individuals. About the study: Participating donors consisted of two women and a few men aged 18 to 49. Study-wide points: When compared with the clonotypes that were shared by all four sorted-subset donors, the non-shared clonotypes turned out to have lower generation probabilities. In having few donors, the study represented limited genetic and exposure-history diversity.

This clone showed up just a few times. The antigen remains undetermined. Assay used: immunoSEQ multiplex PCR; TCRdb lists only in-frame clones, some missing. The repertoire holds roughly 1,000,000 clones, with 78% as singletons. The germline V gene encodes CDR1 SGHRS and CDR2 YFSETQ. The ends were cut back, 1 base at V and 1 base at J, with 8 bases in the middle. The length of the CDR3 is 15 residues. This TCR was sampled from a man younger than 35 in good health. Some clones in this sample may be carry-over from other donors' samples. The gene calls are TRBV5-1 and TRBJ2-2; possibly TRBD1 for D (5 bases). Sample: memory CD4+ T cells from PBMCs. The subset was: CD45RA-negative fraction. The chain's CDR3 is CASSLRQGNTGELFF. The CDR3 DNA is TGCGCCAGCAGCTTGCGGCAGGGGAACACCGGGGAGCTGTTTTTT. The full variable domain, in which reference TRBV5-1 and TRBJ2-2 provide the parts outside the CDR3, is KAGVTQTPRYLIKTRGQQVTLSCSPISGHRSVSWYQQTPGQGLQFLFEYFSETQRNKGNFPGRFSGRQFSNSRSEMNVSTLELGDSALYLCASSLRQGNTGELFFGEGSRLTVL.